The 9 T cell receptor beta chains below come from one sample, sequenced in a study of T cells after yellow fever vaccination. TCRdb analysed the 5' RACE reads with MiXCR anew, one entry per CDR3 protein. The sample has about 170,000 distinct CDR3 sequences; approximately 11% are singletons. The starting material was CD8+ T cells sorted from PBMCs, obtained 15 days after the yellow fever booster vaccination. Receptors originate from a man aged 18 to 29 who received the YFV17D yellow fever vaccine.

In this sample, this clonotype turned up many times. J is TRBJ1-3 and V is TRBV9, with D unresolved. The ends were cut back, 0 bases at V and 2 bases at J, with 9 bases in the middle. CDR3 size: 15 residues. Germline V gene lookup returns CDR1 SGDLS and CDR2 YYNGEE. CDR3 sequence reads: CASSVEVGAGNTIYF. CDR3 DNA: TGTGCCAGCAGCGTAGAGGTCGGGGCTGGAAACACCATATATTTT. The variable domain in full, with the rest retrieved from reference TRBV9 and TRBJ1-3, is DSGVTQTPKHLITATGQRVTLRCSPRSGDLSVYWYQQSLDQGLQFLIQYYNGEERAKGNILERFSAQQFPDLHSELNLSSLELGDSALYFCASSVEVGAGNTIYFGEGSWLTVV.

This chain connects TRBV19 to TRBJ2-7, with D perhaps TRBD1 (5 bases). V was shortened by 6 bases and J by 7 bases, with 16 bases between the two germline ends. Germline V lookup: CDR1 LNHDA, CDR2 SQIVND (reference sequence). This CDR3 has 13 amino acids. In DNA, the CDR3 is TGTGCCAGTAGCAACACCCGGACAAGTGAGCAGTACGTC. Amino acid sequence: CASSNTRTSEQYV.

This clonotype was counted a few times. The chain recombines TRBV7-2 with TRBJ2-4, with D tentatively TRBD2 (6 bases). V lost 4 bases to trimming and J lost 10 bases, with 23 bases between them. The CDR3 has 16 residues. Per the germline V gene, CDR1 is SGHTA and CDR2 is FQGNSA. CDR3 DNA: TGTGCCAGCAGCTCAATCGTGGGGGAAGGAGGGTCAATTCAGTACTTC. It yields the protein CASSSIVGEGGSIQYF.

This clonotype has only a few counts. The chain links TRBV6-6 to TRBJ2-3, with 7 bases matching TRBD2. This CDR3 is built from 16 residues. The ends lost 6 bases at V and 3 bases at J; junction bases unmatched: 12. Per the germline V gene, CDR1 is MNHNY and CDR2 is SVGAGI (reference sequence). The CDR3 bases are TGTGCCAGCAGCCCGCTGGCGGGGGAGACGACAGATACGCAGTATTTT. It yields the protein CASSPLAGETTDTQYF.

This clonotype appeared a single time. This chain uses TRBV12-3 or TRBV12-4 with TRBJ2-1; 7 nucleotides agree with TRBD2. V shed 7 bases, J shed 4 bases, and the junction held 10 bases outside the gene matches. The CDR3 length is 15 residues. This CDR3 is CASKITGGGYNEQFF. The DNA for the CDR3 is TGTGCCAGCAAAATTACGGGGGGAGGGTACAATGAGCAGTTCTTC.

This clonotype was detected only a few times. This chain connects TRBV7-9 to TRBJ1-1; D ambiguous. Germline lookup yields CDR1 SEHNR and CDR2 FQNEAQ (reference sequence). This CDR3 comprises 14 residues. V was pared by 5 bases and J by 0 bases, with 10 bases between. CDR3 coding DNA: TGTGCCAGCAGCCCGGACGGATTGAACACTGAAGCTTTCTTT. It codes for CASSPDGLNTEAFF.

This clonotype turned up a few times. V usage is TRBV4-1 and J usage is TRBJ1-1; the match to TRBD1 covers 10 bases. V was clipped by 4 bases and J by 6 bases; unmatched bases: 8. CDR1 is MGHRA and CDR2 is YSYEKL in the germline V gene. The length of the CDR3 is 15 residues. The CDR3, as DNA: TGCGCCAGCAGCCCCGGGGGACAGGGGAGCCCTGAAGCTTTCTTT. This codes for CASSPGGQGSPEAFF.

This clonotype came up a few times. The CDR3 loop reads CASGYGTGELFF. The CDR3 DNA reads TGTGCTAGTGGTTATGGCACCGGGGAGCTGTTTTTT. This chain connects TRBV12-5 to TRBJ2-2; D gene uncertain. The germline gives CDR1 LGHNT, CDR2 FRNRAP. CDR3 size: 12 residues. The V gene lost 4 bases and the J gene lost 4 bases, with 4 bases spanning the gap.

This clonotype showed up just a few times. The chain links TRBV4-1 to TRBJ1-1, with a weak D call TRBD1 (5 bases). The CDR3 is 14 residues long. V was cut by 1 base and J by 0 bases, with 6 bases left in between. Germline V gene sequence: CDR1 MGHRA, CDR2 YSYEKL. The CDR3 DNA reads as TGCGCCAGCAGCCAAGGACAGATGAACACTGAAGCTTTCTTT. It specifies CASSQGQMNTEAFF.